This T cell receptor (beta chain) was documented in a study of blood T cell repertoires in COVID-19. About the study: Samples representing acute and convalescent COVID-19 were sourced from the United States, Italy and Spain. T cells, B-cell-depleted T cells, or PBMCs provided the cDNA or gDNA that served as material.

Study processing details: From reference gene primer amplification, estimates of nucleated cell counts were derived. Sequencing was performed with immunoSEQ multiplex PCR; in TCRdb, only in-frame clones are kept and a portion is missing. D and trimming come from the DNA, and the V and J calls and clone size come from that table. The sample consists of fewer than 70,000 clones, just over 85% of them appearing once. CDR3 length: 13 amino acids. V lost 6 bases and J lost 8, with 16 bases in between. Germline-derived CDR1 and CDR2 are MDHEN and SYDVKM. The TCR sequence derives from a woman aged 60-70 years with acute or convalescent COVID-19. Sequencing used peripheral blood. The V gene is TRBV28, the J gene TRBJ1-2; possibly TRBD1 for D (5 bases). CDR3 amino acids: CASSPISGLGYTF. CDR3 DNA sequence: TGTGCCAGCAGCCCAATCTCAGGGTTAGGCTACACCTTC.